The subject of this entry is one T cell receptor (beta chain). Its specificity is not known. This entry comes from a study of T cell responses to AZD1222 COVID-19 vaccine. CDR1 is SGHAT, CDR2 FQDESV, per germline (reference sequence). The V and J ends lost 6 bases and 2 bases respectively, with 16 bases between them. The length of the CDR3 is 15 residues. Using immunoSEQ multiplex PCR, the repertoire was profiled, and TCRdb retains in-frame clones only, with some absent. The repertoire holds about 72,000 clones, with around 87% as singletons. Study-level points and caveats: There were mostly white British donors and more females than males, and clonal diversity was possibly underestimated.

The chain recombines TRBV11-1 with TRBJ2-5; maybe TRBD2 (6 bases). The clonotype comes from an adult in good health. The starting material was peripheral blood, obtained on day 0 of AZD1222 vaccination. CDR3 region: CASSRGLYGQETQYF. CDR3 in DNA: TGTGCCAGCAGTAGGGGACTTTACGGTCAAGAGACCCAGTACTTC. The entire variable domain, with the rest obtained from reference TRBV11-1 and TRBJ2-5, is as follows: EAEVAQSPRYKITEKSQAVAFWCDPISGHATLYWYRQILGQGPELLVQFQDESVVDDSQLPKDRFSAERLKGVDSTLKIQPAELGDSAMYLCASSRGLYGQETQYFGPGTRLLVL.